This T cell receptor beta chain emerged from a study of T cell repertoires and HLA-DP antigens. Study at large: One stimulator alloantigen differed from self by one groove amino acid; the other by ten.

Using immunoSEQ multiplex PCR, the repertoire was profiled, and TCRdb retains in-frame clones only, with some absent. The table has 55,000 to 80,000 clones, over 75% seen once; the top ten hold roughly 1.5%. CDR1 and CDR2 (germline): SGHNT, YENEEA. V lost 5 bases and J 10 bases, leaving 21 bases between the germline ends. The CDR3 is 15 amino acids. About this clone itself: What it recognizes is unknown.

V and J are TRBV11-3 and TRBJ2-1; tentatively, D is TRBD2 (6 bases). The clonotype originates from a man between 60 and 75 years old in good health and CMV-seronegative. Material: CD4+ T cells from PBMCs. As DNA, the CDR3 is TGTGCCAGCAGCGCTCGACTAGGGGATGCTTCAGAGCAGTTCTTC. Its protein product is CASSARLGDASEQFF.